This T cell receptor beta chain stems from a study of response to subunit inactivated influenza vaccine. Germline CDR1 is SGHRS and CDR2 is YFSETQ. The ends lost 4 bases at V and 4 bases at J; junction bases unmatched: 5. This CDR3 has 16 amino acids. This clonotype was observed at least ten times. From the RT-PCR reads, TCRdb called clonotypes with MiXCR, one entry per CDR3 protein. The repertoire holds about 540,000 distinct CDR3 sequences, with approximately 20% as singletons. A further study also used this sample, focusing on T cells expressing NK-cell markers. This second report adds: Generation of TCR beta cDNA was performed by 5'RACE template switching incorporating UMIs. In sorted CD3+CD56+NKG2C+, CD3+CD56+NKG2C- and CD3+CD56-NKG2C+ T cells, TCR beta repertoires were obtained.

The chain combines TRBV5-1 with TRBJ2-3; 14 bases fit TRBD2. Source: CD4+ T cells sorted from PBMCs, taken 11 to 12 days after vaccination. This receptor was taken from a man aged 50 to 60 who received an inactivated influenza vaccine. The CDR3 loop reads CASSPGLAGGPDTQYF. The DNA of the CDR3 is TGCGCCAGCAGCCCAGGACTAGCGGGAGGCCCAGATACGCAGTATTTT.